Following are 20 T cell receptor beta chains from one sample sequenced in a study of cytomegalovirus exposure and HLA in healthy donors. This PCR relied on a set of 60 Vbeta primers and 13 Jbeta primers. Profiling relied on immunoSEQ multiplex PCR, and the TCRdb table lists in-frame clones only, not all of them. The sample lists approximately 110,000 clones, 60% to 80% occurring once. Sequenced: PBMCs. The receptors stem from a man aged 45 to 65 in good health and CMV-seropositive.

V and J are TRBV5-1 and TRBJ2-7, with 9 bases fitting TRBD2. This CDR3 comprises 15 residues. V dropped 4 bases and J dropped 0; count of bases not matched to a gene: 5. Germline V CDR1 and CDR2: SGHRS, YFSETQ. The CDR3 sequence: CASSGSGGRSYEQYF. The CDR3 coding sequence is TGCGCCAGCAGCGGGAGCGGGGGGCGCTCCTACGAGCAGTACTTC.

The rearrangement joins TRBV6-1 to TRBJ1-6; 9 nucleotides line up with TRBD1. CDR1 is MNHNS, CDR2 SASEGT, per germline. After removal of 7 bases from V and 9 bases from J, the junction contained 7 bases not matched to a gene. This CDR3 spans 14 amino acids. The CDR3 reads CASTNRGQGSPLHF. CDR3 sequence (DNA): TGTGCCAGCACTAACAGGGGGCAGGGTTCACCCCTCCACTTT.

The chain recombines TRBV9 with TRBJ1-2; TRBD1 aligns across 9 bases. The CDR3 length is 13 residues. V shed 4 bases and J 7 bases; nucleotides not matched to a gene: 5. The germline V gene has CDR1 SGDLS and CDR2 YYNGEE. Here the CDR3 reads CASSLQGAGGYTF. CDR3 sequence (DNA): TGTGCCAGCAGCCTACAGGGGGCGGGTGGCTACACCTTC.

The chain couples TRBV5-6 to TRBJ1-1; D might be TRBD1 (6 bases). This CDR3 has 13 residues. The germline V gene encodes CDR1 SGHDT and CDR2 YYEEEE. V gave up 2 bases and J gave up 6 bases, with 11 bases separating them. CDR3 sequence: CASSLGGEAEAFF. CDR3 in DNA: TGTGCCAGCAGCTTAGGGGGAGAGGCTGAAGCTTTCTTT.

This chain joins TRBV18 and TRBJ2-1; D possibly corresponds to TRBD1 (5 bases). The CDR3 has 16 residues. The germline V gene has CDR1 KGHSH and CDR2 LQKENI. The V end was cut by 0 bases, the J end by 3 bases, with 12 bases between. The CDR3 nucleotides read TGTGCCAGCTCACCACCGTCCAGGACAAACTACAATGAGCAGTTCTTC. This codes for CASSPPSRTNYNEQFF.

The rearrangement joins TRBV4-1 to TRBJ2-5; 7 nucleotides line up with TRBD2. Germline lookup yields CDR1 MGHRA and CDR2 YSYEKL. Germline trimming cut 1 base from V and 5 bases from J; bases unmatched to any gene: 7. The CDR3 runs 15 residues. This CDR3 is CASSQAPLAVETQYF. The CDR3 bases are TGCGCCAGCAGCCAAGCCCCCCTAGCGGTGGAGACCCAGTACTTC.

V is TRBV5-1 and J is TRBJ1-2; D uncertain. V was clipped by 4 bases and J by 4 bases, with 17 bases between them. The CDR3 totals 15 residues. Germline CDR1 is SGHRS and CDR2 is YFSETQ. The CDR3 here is CASSPADGVVYGYTF. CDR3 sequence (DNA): TGCGCCAGCAGCCCCGCCGACGGAGTTGTCTATGGCTACACCTTC. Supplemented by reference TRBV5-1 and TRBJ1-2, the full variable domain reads KAGVTQTPRYLIKTRGQQVTLSCSPISGHRSVSWYQQTPGQGLQFLFEYFSETQRNKGNFPGRFSGRQFSNSRSEMNVSTLELGDSALYLCASSPADGVVYGYTFGSGTRLTVV.

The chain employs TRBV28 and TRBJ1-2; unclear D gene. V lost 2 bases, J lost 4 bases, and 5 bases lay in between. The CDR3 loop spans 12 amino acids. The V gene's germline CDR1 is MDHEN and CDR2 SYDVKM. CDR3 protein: CASSLQAYGYTF. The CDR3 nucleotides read TGTGCCAGCAGTTTACAGGCCTATGGCTACACCTTC.

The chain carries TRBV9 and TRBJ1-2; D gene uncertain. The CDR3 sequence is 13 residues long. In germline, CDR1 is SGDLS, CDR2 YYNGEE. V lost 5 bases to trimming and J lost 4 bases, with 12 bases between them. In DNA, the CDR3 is TGTGCCAGCAGTCCAGAGGCGGTCTATGGCTACACCTTC. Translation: CASSPEAVYGYTF.

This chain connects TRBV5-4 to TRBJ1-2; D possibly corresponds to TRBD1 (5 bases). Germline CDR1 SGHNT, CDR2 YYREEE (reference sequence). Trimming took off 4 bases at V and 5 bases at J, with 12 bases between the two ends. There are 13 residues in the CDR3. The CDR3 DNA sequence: TGTGCCAGCAGCATCCCGGGACTTTATGGCTACACCTTC. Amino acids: CASSIPGLYGYTF.

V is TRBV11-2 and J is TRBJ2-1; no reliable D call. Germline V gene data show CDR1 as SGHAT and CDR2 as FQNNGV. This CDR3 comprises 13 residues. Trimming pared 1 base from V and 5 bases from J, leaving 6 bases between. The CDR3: CASSLGYNNEQFF. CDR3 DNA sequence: TGTGCCAGCAGCTTAGGATACAACAATGAGCAGTTCTTC.

The CDR3 nucleotides are TGTGCCAGCAGCCCCCGGCAGGGGACTACTTACGGGAATGAGCAGTTCTTC. Its translation is CASSPRQGTTYGNEQFF. The J gene is TRBJ2-1, the V gene TRBV7-7; TRBD2 is a possible D gene (7 bases). Germline V gives CDR1 SSHAT, CDR2 FNYEAQ (reference sequence). Trimming removed 5 bases from V and 7 bases from J, with 24 bases in between. The length of the CDR3 is 17 residues.

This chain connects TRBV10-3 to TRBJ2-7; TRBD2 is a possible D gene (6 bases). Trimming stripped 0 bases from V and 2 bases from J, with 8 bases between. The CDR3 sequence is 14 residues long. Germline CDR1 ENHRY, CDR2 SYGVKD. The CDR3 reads CAISESAGTYEQYF. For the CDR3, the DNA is TGTGCCATCAGTGAGTCCGCGGGGACCTACGAGCAGTACTTC.

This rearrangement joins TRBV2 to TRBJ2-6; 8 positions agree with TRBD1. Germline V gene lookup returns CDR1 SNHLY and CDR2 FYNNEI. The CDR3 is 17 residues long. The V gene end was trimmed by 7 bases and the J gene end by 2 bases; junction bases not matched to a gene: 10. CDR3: CASNQDRVRAGANVLTF. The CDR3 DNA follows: TGTGCCAGCAACCAGGACAGGGTGAGGGCTGGGGCCAACGTCCTGACTTTC.

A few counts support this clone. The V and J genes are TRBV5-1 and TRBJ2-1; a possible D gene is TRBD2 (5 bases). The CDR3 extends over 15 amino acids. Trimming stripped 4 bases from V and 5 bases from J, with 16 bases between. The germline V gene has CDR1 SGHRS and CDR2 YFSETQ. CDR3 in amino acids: CASSRSGNSDNEQFF. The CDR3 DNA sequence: TGCGCCAGCAGCCGGTCGGGGAACAGTGACAATGAGCAGTTCTTC.

CDR3 sequence reads: CASSPHDSISYNEQFF. The CDR3 DNA follows: TGTGCCAGCAGTCCGCATGACAGTATCTCCTACAATGAGCAGTTCTTC. The rearrangement links TRBV6-6 to TRBJ2-1; D possibly corresponds to TRBD1 (5 bases). The V end was cut by 5 bases, the J end by 0 bases, with 14 bases between. CDR3 length: 16 residues. Germline lookup yields CDR1 MNHNY and CDR2 SVGAGI (reference sequence).

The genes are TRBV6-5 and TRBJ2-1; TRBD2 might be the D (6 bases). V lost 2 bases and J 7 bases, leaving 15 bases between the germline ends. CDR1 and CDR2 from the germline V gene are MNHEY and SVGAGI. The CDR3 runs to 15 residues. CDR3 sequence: CASSYKGTGVNEQFF. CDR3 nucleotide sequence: TGTGCCAGCAGTTACAAGGGAACGGGAGTGAATGAGCAGTTCTTC.

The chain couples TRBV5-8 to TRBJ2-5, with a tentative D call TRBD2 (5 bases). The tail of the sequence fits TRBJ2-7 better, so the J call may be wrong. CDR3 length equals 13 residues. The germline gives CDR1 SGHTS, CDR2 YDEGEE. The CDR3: CASRGPGRGEQYF. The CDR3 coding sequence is TGTGCCAGCAGGGGTCCGGGGAGAGGCGAGCAGTACTTC.

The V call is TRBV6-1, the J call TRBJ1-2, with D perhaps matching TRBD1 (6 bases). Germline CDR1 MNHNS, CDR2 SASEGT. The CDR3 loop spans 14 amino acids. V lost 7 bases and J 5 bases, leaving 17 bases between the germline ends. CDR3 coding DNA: TGTGCCAGCAATCTTGACAGGACAGCTTATGGCTACACCTTC. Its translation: CASNLDRTAYGYTF.

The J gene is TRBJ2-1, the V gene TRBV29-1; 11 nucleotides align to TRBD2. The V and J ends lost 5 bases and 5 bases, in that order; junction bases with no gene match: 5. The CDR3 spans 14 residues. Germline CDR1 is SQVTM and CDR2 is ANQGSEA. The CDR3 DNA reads TGCAGCGTTCCGCTAGCGGGGGGTGACAATGAGCAGTTCTTC. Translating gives CSVPLAGGDNEQFF.